Included here is one T cell receptor beta chain sequence, with context. Its cognate antigen is unknown. The treatment denotes: 15 to 20 received Ad26.COV2.S at low or high dose, single or two shots; 5 received placebo; per-sample allocation not given. Material that was analyzed had been drawn on day 63 after the first vaccine or placebo injection. Germline CDR1 and CDR2: SGHNT and YENEEA. The V end lost 6 bases, the J end lost 1 base, and 16 bases lay between the germline ends. The CDR3 is 16 amino acids. This record belongs to a study of Ad26.COV2.S vaccination and SARS-CoV-2 variants. Overall study context: By the intramuscular route, Ad26.COV2.S was given once, or twice 56 days apart.

Clones were read by immunoSEQ multiplex PCR, and TCRdb kept only the in-frame ones, dropping some. The sample has about 380,000 clones, roughly 85% seen once. Overall study findings and caveats: Comparable non-spike TCR breadth was observed in vaccine and placebo recipients.

This receptor was obtained from a person between 18 and 65 years old who received the Ad26.COV2.S COVID-19 vaccine or a placebo. The sample consisted of peripheral blood, taken in a trial of Ad26.COV2.S vaccine versus placebo. The chain has TRBV11-3 and TRBJ2-1; possible D gene TRBD2, 5 bases. CDR3 nucleotide sequence: TGTGCCAGCAGTTTAACACTAGGACGGTCCTACAATGAGCAGTTCTTC. It translates to CASSLTLGRSYNEQFF.